A selection of T cell receptor beta chains follows, all from one sample in a study of somatic mutations in cytotoxic T cells in rheumatoid arthritis. Repertoires were generated with immunoSEQ multiplex PCR, while TCRdb's copy carries only in-frame clones and drops some. The repertoire consists of about 7,000 clones, with 75% occurring once and the leading ten covering about a sixth. Input material: CD8+ T cells sorted from blood. The receptors come from an adult with rheumatoid arthritis. Both conserved end residues are part of each CDR3. The order of the fields is V gene, D gene, clone size, J gene, CDR3 DNA, CDR3 protein. A D gene is named only where the DNA matches it firmly. Expanded clones get a size class; other rows say once, few or many, or leave the size out.

V gene: TRBV21-1; D gene: -; clone size: -; J gene: TRBJ1-4; CDR3 DNA: TGTGCCAGCAGCACCCGGGACCCAAGGGGCTACGGGAGTGAAAAACTGTTTTTT; CDR3 protein: CASSTRDPRGYGSEKLFF
V gene: TRBV4-1; D gene: -; clone size: few; J gene: TRBJ1-5; CDR3 DNA: TGCGCCAGCAGCCGTCCGGGCGGGGCCAATCAGCCCCAGCATTTT; CDR3 protein: CASSRPGGANQPQHF
V gene: TRBV4-2; D gene: -; clone size: -; J gene: TRBJ1-1; CDR3 DNA: TGTGCCAGCAGCCAAGATTCGGGGGCTGAAGCTTTCTTT; CDR3 protein: CASSQDSGAEAFF
V gene: TRBV5-6; D gene: -; clone size: -; J gene: TRBJ2-5; CDR3 DNA: TGTGCCAGCAGCTTGAGGACAAGAGAGACCCAGTACTTC; CDR3 protein: CASSLRTRETQYF
V gene: TRBV6-5; D gene: TRBD2; clone size: -; J gene: TRBJ2-5; CDR3 DNA: TGTGCCAGCAGCCGGGGACTAGAGGGAGAGACCCAGTACTTC; CDR3 protein: CASSRGLEGETQYF
V gene: TRBV6-1; D gene: -; clone size: -; J gene: TRBJ1-1; CDR3 DNA: TGTGCCAGCAGTGAAGGGATATGGAACATGAACACTGAAGCTTTCTTT; CDR3 protein: CASSEGIWNMNTEAFF
V gene: TRBV27; D gene: -; clone size: large; J gene: TRBJ1-2; CDR3 DNA: TGTGCCAGCAGTTCACTAGCAGGGTGGGACTATGGCTACACCTTC; CDR3 protein: CASSSLAGWDYGYTF
V gene: TRBV11-2; D gene: TRBD2; clone size: -; J gene: TRBJ2-5; CDR3 DNA: TGTGCCAGCAGCTTAGTTGGCGGGGGGGCGGAGACCCAGTACTTC; CDR3 protein: CASSLVGGGAETQYF
V gene: TRBV2; D gene: TRBD1; clone size: once; J gene: TRBJ1-4; CDR3 DNA: TGTGCCAGCAGCTACGACCCGGGACAGCTCAATGAAAAACTGTTTTTT; CDR3 protein: CASSYDPGQLNEKLFF
V gene: TRBV10-3; D gene: -; clone size: -; J gene: TRBJ2-3; CDR3 DNA: TGTGCCATCGGGGAGGGGGCTGCTAACACAGATACGCAGTATTTT; CDR3 protein: CAIGEGAANTDTQYF